The T cell receptor (beta chain) under discussion was sequenced for a study of PD-L1 blockade in urothelial cancer. The overall study: A median of approximately 140,000 T cells was found in the blood samples.

J gave up 6 bases and V 3 bases, and 9 bases lay outside the gene matches. The CDR3 length is 17 residues. Germline V CDR1 and CDR2: SGDLS, YYNGEE. Repertoires were generated with immunoSEQ multiplex PCR, while TCRdb's copy carries only in-frame clones and drops some. The sample includes about 74,000 clones, about 85% seen only once; the top ten take approximately 5%. Study conclusions and caveats: For durable-benefit patients, tumor-associated blood clones expanded more at 3 weeks.

In regard to this clone: The antigen is undetermined.

The cohort comprised individuals with locally advanced or metastatic urothelial carcinoma. This sequence was found in a man between 65 and 85 years old with urothelial cancer. Material: PBMCs, obtained around atezolizumab (anti-PD-L1) treatment. The chain has TRBV9 and TRBJ2-1; the match to TRBD2 covers 13 bases. The CDR3 bases are TGTGCCAGCAGCGGAACTAGCGGGAGGGCCTGGGGCAATGAGCAGTTCTTC. This sequence encodes CASSGTSGRAWGNEQFF.